This passage covers 10 T cell receptor beta chains from one sample sequenced in a study of T cell responses to AZD1222 COVID-19 vaccine. The assay was immunoSEQ multiplex PCR, and TCRdb's table has in-frame clones only and misses some. The profile covers some 100,000 clones, with just over 85% appearing a single time and about 10% taken by the ten largest. Sequencing was performed on peripheral blood, taken on day 0 of AZD1222 vaccination. Every receptor here comes from an adult in good health.

The V gene is TRBV11-2, the J gene TRBJ2-2; maybe TRBD2 (5 bases). The V gene's germline CDR1 is SGHAT and CDR2 FQNNGV. The CDR3 is made up of 15 amino acids. Trimming left V 2 bases short and J 3 bases short, with 10 bases between. The CDR3 here is CASSLRSGHTGELFF. The CDR3 bases are TGTGCCAGCAGCTTACGAAGCGGACACACCGGGGAGCTGTTTTTT.

J is TRBJ2-1 and V is TRBV7-9; 7 bases fit TRBD1. This CDR3 is built from 15 residues. Germline V gives CDR1 SEHNR, CDR2 FQNEAQ (reference sequence). The junction had 5 bases not matched to a gene; V was cut back by 5 bases and J by 1 base. CDR3 bases: TGTGCCAGCAGCCGCCAGGGGGTGTCCTACAATGAGCAGTTCTTC. This encodes CASSRQGVSYNEQFF. Full variable domain (remainder filled in from reference TRBV7-9 and TRBJ2-1): DTGVSQNPRHKITKRGQNVTFRCDPISEHNRLYWYRQTLGQGPEFLTYFQNEAQLEKSRLLSDRFSAERPKGSFSTLEIQRTEQGDSAMYLCASSRQGVSYNEQFFGPGTRLTVL.

The chain is built from TRBV5-3 and TRBJ2-2; D gene ambiguous. TRBV5-3 is marked as an open reading frame, function uncertain. V gave up 0 bases and J gave up 2 bases, with 11 bases separating them. The CDR3 is made up of 16 amino acids. The CDR3 sequence: CARSLAIGPNTGELFF. The CDR3 nucleotides are TGTGCCAGAAGCTTGGCCATAGGCCCTAACACCGGGGAGCTGTTTTTT.

The chain recombines TRBV19 with TRBJ2-3; TRBD2 matches 12 bases. This CDR3 spans 16 amino acids. With 5 bases clipped from V and 1 base from J, the junction kept 4 bases outside the gene matches. In germline, CDR1 is LNHDA, CDR2 SQIVND (reference sequence). CDR3: CASSAWTSGGTDTQYF. As DNA, the CDR3 is TGTGCCAGTAGTGCCTGGACTAGCGGGGGCACAGATACGCAGTATTTT.

The rearrangement uses TRBV19 and TRBJ1-1; D uncertain. The germline gives CDR1 LNHDA, CDR2 SQIVND (reference sequence). Trimming took off 1 base at V and 1 base at J, with 7 bases between the two ends. There are 14 residues in the CDR3. The CDR3 here is CASSIGRANTEAFF. The DNA for the CDR3 is TGTGCCAGTAGTATAGGGAGGGCGAACACTGAAGCTTTCTTT.

The chain recombines TRBV30 with TRBJ2-3; 10 nucleotides agree with TRBD2. The CDR3 extends over 13 amino acids. The germline V gene encodes CDR1 GTSNPN and CDR2 SVGIG (reference sequence). V lost 4 bases and J lost 4; bases outside the gene matches: 2. CDR3 protein: CAWKSGGADTQYF. The CDR3 DNA reads as TGTGCCTGGAAAAGCGGGGGGGCAGATACGCAGTATTTT.

This chain uses TRBV13 with TRBJ2-3; 7 bases align to TRBD2. The length of the CDR3 is 18 residues. The V gene end was trimmed by 3 bases and the J gene end by 4 bases; junction bases not matched to a gene: 16. Germline V gene data show CDR1 as PRHDT and CDR2 as FYEKMQ (reference sequence). The CDR3 nucleotides are TGTGCCAGCAGCTTCTCCCGACGTCTAAGCGGGAAGGCAGATACGCAGTATTTT. This encodes CASSFSRRLSGKADTQYF.

The rearrangement links TRBV9 to TRBJ2-6; TRBD1 matches at 9 bases. The CDR3 sequence is 18 residues long. The V gene's germline CDR1 is SGDLS and CDR2 YYNGEE. The V segment lost 0 bases and the J segment 0 bases; nucleotides outside the gene matches: 4. CDR3 bases: TGTGCCAGCAGCGTAGATAGGACAGGGGCCTCTGGGGCCAACGTCCTGACTTTC. It encodes CASSVDRTGASGANVLTF.

The rearrangement uses TRBV7-6 and TRBJ2-7; D might be TRBD2 (6 bases). CDR3 size: 14 residues. Germline V gene data show CDR1 as SGHVS and CDR2 as FNYEAQ. The V end lost 5 bases, the J end lost 7 bases, and 18 bases lay between the germline ends. CDR3 loop: CASSPGGGRQEQYF. CDR3 nucleotide sequence: TGTGCCAGCAGCCCCGGGGGAGGCAGGCAGGAGCAGTACTTC.

The chain carries TRBV6-1 and TRBJ1-2; 8 nucleotides match TRBD1. The germline gives CDR1 MNHNS, CDR2 SASEGT. V was pared by 1 base and J by 8 bases, with 6 bases of the junction left unmatched. The CDR3 loop spans 14 amino acids. CDR3: CASSEGYRGEGYTF. The CDR3 DNA reads TGTGCCAGCAGTGAAGGGTACAGGGGGGAAGGCTACACCTTC.